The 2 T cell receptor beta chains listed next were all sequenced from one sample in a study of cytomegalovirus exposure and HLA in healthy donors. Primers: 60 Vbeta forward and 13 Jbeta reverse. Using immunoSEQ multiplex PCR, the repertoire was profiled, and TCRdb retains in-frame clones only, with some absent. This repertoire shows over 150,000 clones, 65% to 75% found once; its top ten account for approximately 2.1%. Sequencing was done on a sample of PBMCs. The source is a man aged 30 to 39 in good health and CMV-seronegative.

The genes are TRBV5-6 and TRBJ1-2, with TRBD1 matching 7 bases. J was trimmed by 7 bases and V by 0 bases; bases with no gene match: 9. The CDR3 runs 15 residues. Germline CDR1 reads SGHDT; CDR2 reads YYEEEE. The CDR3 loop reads CASSLAFGDRLGYTF. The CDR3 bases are TGTGCCAGCAGCTTGGCCTTTGGGGACAGACTTGGCTACACCTTC.

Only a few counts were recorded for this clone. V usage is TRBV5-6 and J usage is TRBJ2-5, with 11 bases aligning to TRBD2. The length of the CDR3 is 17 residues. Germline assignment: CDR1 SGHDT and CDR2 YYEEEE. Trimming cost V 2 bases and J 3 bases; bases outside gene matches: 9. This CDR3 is CASSLFSGTSGKETQYF. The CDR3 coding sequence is TGTGCCAGCAGCTTATTCTCCGGGACTAGCGGTAAAGAGACCCAGTACTTC. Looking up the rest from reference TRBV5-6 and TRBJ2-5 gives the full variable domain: DAGVTQSPTHLIKTRGQQVTLRCSPKSGHDTVSWYQQALGQGPQFIFQYYEEEERQRGNFPDRFSGHQFPNYSSELNVNALLLGDSALYLCASSLFSGTSGKETQYFGPGTRLLVL.